The 21 T cell receptor beta chains presented below share a single source sample, sequenced in a study of blood T cells in healthy people across ages. The second PCR ran about 6 to 12 cycles with a sample-barcoded 5' primer and J-beta primers. Using its own MiXCR run on the 5' RACE reads, TCRdb lists one record per CDR3 protein. The repertoire holds some 1.5 million distinct CDR3 sequences, with approximately 39% as singletons. Sample: blood. The receptors originated from a woman aged 18 to 35 in good health.

This clonotype has just a few counts. The rearrangement links TRBV4-1 to TRBJ1-5, with 8 nucleotides matching TRBD1. Losses at the gene ends were 0 bases for V and 5 bases for J; bases not matched to a gene: 15. The V gene's germline CDR1 is MGHRA and CDR2 YSYEKL. This CDR3 spans 19 amino acids. The CDR3 protein is CASSQDRVAGGRGDQPQHF. CDR3 bases: TGCGCCAGCAGCCAAGATCGAGTGGCAGGGGGCAGGGGCGATCAGCCCCAGCATTTT.

The chain recombines TRBV12-3 or TRBV12-4 with TRBJ2-5; possible D gene TRBD1, 6 bases. The CDR3 spans 13 residues. Trimming stripped 6 bases from V and 9 bases from J, with 17 bases between. The CDR3 loop reads CASSLRTEEAQYF. The CDR3 region has the DNA TGTGCCAGCAGCTTACGGACAGAGGAGGCCCAGTACTTC.

This clonotype has just a few counts. The chain couples TRBV4-3 to TRBJ2-1; 11 bases match TRBD2. There are 17 residues in the CDR3. V lost 6 bases to trimming and J lost 5 bases; unmatched junction nucleotides: 12. Germline assignment: CDR1 LGHNA and CDR2 YSLEER. The DNA for the CDR3 is TGCGCCAGCAGACCAGAGGGGCTAGCGGGAGGAGACAATGAGCAGTTCTTC. The encoded protein is CASRPEGLAGGDNEQFF.

CDR3 region: CSAIRDRVVGTIYF. For the CDR3, the DNA is TGCAGTGCTATTCGCGACAGGGTTGTGGGCACCATATATTTT. The chain employs TRBV20-1 and TRBJ1-3; TRBD1 aligns across 7 bases. This CDR3 spans 14 amino acids. J was trimmed by 9 bases and V by 4 bases; bases with no gene match: 12. The germline CDR1 and CDR2 sequences are DFQATT and SNEGSKA (reference sequence).

J is TRBJ2-7 and V is TRBV27; TRBD1 matches 12 bases. This CDR3 has 16 residues. Per germline, CDR1 MNHEY and CDR2 SMNVEV (reference sequence). J was trimmed by 7 bases and V by 5 bases; bases with no gene match: 12. CDR3 in DNA: TGTGCCAGCAGTACCGGGACAGGGGGCACCTACAGTGAGCAGTACTTC. Its protein is CASSTGTGGTYSEQYF.

The chain's CDR3 is CASSPRKSVAGGPGNEQFF. The CDR3 DNA reads TGTGCCAGCAGCCCACGAAAGTCAGTAGCGGGGGGACCCGGCAATGAGCAGTTCTTC. The chain recombines TRBV7-2 with TRBJ2-1; 10 bases agree with TRBD2. This CDR3 is built from 19 residues. With 5 bases clipped from V and 6 bases from J, the junction kept 19 bases outside the gene matches. Germline values: CDR1 SGHTA, CDR2 FQGNSA.

V usage is TRBV25-1 and J usage is TRBJ2-3; D is possibly TRBD1 or TRBD2 (6 bases each). V lost 4 bases, J lost 1 base, and 33 bases lay in between. The CDR3 sequence is 22 residues long. CDR1 MGHDK and CDR2 SYGVNS come from the germline V gene. This CDR3 is CASSAGVLDRRNRASGTDTQYF. The CDR3 coding sequence is TGTGCCAGCAGTGCAGGGGTACTAGACCGTAGAAATAGAGCTAGCGGCACAGATACGCAGTATTTT.

This clonotype was seen ten or more times. The junction shows a germline mismatch at one end, possibly a read error. The chain combines TRBV5-1 with TRBJ1-5; the D is unclear. This CDR3 has 14 amino acids. CDR1 is SGHRS, CDR2 YFSETQ, per germline. As DNA, the CDR3 is TGTGCCAGCAGTTTAGGCGGTGGCAATCAGCCCCAGCATTTT. This sequence encodes CASSLGGGNQPQHF.

The J gene is TRBJ1-2, the V gene TRBV29-1; D ambiguous. Trimming left V 0 bases short and J 3 bases short, with 11 bases between. This CDR3 spans 14 amino acids. Germline CDR1 and CDR2: SQVTM and ANQGSEA. This CDR3 reads CSVEDPQVYYGYTF. For the CDR3, the DNA is TGCAGCGTTGAAGATCCTCAGGTATACTATGGCTACACCTTC.

The rearrangement joins TRBV2 to TRBJ2-6, with D possibly TRBD2 on 5 matching bases. Per germline, CDR1 SNHLY and CDR2 FYNNEI. The CDR3 spans 13 residues. V was cut by 8 bases and J by 3 bases, with 8 bases left in between. CDR3 DNA: TGTGCCAGCGGGAGCTTTGGGGCCAACGTCCTGACTTTC. Translated, it gives CASGSFGANVLTF.

The V and J genes are TRBV6-2 or TRBV6-3 and TRBJ2-7; D is ambiguous. The CDR3 has 13 amino acids. V shed 1 base and J shed 3 bases, with 7 bases lying between them. The germline CDR1 and CDR2 sequences are MNHEY and SVGEGT. This CDR3 reads CASSYFPYYEQYF. In DNA, the CDR3 is TGTGCCAGCAGTTACTTCCCTTACTACGAGCAGTACTTC.

This clonotype has only a few counts. The chain is built from TRBV28 and TRBJ1-1; 7 bases map to TRBD1. The trim removed 3 bases at V and 1 base at J, leaving 5 bases unmatched. The CDR3 sequence is 15 residues long. CDR1 is MDHEN, CDR2 SYDVKM, per germline. CDR3 region: CASSFPTGSNTEAFF. In DNA, the CDR3 is TGTGCCAGCAGTTTCCCGACAGGGTCGAACACTGAAGCTTTCTTT.

The rearrangement links TRBV9 to TRBJ2-1, with 7 positions matching TRBD1. Germline CDR1 and CDR2: SGDLS and YYNGEE. V dropped 4 bases and J dropped 8; count of bases not matched to a gene: 9. This CDR3 has 14 residues. CDR3 in DNA: TGTGCCAGCAGCTTGCTCCTAGGGGGCGATGAGCAGTTCTTC. It encodes CASSLLLGGDEQFF.

In this sample, this clonotype turned up a few times. The rearrangement uses TRBV11-2 and TRBJ2-1; possible D gene TRBD2, 6 bases. Between the trimmed V and J ends, which lost 1 base and 4 bases, there was a span of 17 bases. The CDR3 loop spans 17 amino acids. Germline CDR1 SGHAT, CDR2 FQNNGV. The CDR3 region has the DNA TGTGCCAGCAGCTTAGGGGCCGGGACTCCTGGGTACAATGAGCAGTTCTTC. It yields the protein CASSLGAGTPGYNEQFF.

The chain employs TRBV6-2 or TRBV6-3 and TRBJ1-2, with 8 bases fitting TRBD1. V shed 6 bases, J shed 3 bases, and the junction held 6 bases outside the gene matches. The CDR3 has 14 residues. Germline V gene data show CDR1 as MNHEY and CDR2 as SVGEGT. The CDR3 DNA sequence: TGTGCCAGCAGGAGGACAGGGAGGGACTATGGCTACACCTTC. The encoded protein is CASRRTGRDYGYTF.

This clonotype appeared many times. The gene calls are TRBV9 and TRBJ2-3, with 14 bases matching TRBD2. The germline V gene has CDR1 SGDLS and CDR2 YYNGEE. After removal of 4 bases from V and 2 bases from J, the junction contained 6 bases not matched to a gene. This CDR3 contains 17 residues. The CDR3 DNA sequence: TGTGCCAGCAGCCGTGGACTAGCGGGGGGACTCACAGATACGCAGTATTTT. This codes for CASSRGLAGGLTDTQYF.

This clonotype was detected a few times. With a much larger clone just one base away, this may be a read error. This chain connects TRBV7-9 to TRBJ1-2, with D possibly matching TRBD1 (6 bases). The CDR3 is 14 residues long. Germline V gene lookup returns CDR1 SEHNR and CDR2 FQNEAQ (reference sequence). Here the CDR3 reads CVSSLFGTPVGYTF. The DNA of the CDR3 is TGTGTCAGCAGCTTATTCGGGACACCCGTCGGCTACACCTTC.

V is TRBV20-1 and J is TRBJ2-1, with 9 positions matching TRBD2. The J call may be faulty, since TRBJ2-7 better matches the DNA end. CDR1 DFQATT and CDR2 SNEGSKA come from the germline V gene (reference sequence). The CDR3 is 14 amino acids. The chain's CDR3 is CSTIAGEIYNEQYF. CDR3 nucleotide sequence: TGCAGTACCATAGCGGGGGAGATCTACAATGAGCAGTACTTC.

This sequence joins TRBV12-3 or TRBV12-4 and TRBJ1-2; no clear D gene. CDR3 size: 16 residues. The germline V and J ends were trimmed by 6 bases and 0 bases, with 17 bases remaining between them. The CDR3 DNA sequence: TGTGCCAGCAGCCTTGGGTCGGGCCGAGCTAACTATGGCTACACCTTC. This codes for CASSLGSGRANYGYTF.

The CDR3 nucleotides are TGTGCCACCAGCAGAGATTACGGGCCCTATGGCTACACCTTC. It specifies CATSRDYGPYGYTF. This sequence joins TRBV15 and TRBJ1-2; no firm D call. The CDR3 length is 14 residues. Germline CDR1 and CDR2: LNHNV and YYDKDF (reference sequence). V was pared by 0 bases and J by 4 bases, with 9 bases between.

The chain couples TRBV20-1 to TRBJ2-7; D remains unclear. Germline V gene sequence: CDR1 DFQATT, CDR2 SNEGSKA (reference sequence). There are 16 residues in the CDR3. Trimming cost V 1 base and J 7 bases, with 23 bases left between them. CDR3 amino acids: CSARARGSPLYNEQYF. In nucleotides, the CDR3 is TGCAGTGCTAGAGCCCGAGGAAGCCCCTTATACAATGAGCAGTACTTC.